This T cell receptor (beta chain) was observed in a study of regulatory T cells in long-lasting Graves disease. As regards this clonotype: The antigen remains unidentified.

Regarding time point: persistent/refractory GD, antithyroid drugs over 5 years with positive TRAb. The TCR library was made from RNA that had been extracted from PBMCs in TRIzol. Per American Thyroid Association guidelines, Graves' disease was diagnosed. Building of the TCR beta libraries involved iRepertoire HTBI primers and Arm-PCR of CDR3 regions. Original handling: The study identified 50 to 70 TRBV and more than 11 TRBJ segments across samples. Each CDR3 protein is one row after TCRdb ran MiXCR on the multiplex PCR reads. It is TCRdb's table, rather than the study itself, that gives the V and J calls and clone size. The sample holds around 430,000 distinct CDR3 sequences, about 20% seen once. Points from the study as a whole: Persistent disease showed a preference for TRBV28, TRBJ1-2 and TRBJ2-5. Public clonotype sharing was higher in persistent than newly diagnosed patients.

Trimming pared 3 bases from V and 0 bases from J, leaving 15 bases between. The CDR3 covers 16 residues. CDR1 and CDR2 from the germline V gene are SGDLS and YYNGEE. The chain carries TRBV9 and TRBJ2-5; possibly TRBD2 for D (6 bases). The starting material was peripheral blood mononuclear cells (PBMCs), obtained when the disease was refractory, from a patient treated with antithyroid drugs. The sequence was obtained from a female donor with Graves disease. The CDR3 sequence is CASSGISGPYQETQYF. In nucleotides, the CDR3 is TGTGCCAGCAGCGGGATTAGCGGCCCATACCAAGAGACCCAGTACTTC.